The 6 T cell receptor beta chains below were found in one sample sequenced in a study of T cells in Graves' hyperthyroidism and ophthalmopathy. Researchers took RNA transcripts and amplified the TCR beta CDR3 regions from them. The HTBI primer set drove a first-round RT-PCR of the TCR CDR3. TCRdb re-derived calls from the multiplex PCR reads in MiXCR, one entry per CDR3 protein. The data hold roughly 510,000 distinct CDR3 sequences, with about 46% observed a single time. The specimen was peripheral blood or thyroid tissue (not recorded which). The receptor set was obtained from an adult woman with Graves' disease, either hyperthyroidism or ophthalmopathy (not recorded which).

This clonotype has ten or more counts. The chain has TRBV14 and TRBJ1-4, with a tentative D call TRBD1 (6 bases). CDR1 and CDR2 from the germline V gene are SGHDN and FVKESK. The V and J ends lost 6 bases and 8 bases respectively, with 13 bases between them. This CDR3 comprises 13 residues. The CDR3 protein is CASSSTGREKLFF. In DNA form, the CDR3 reads TGTGCCAGCAGTTCGACAGGAAGGGAAAAACTGTTTTTT.

This clonotype came up many times. The chain couples TRBV5-8 to TRBJ1-2; 7 positions agree with TRBD1. Germline-derived CDR1 and CDR2 are SGHTS and YDEGEE. V shed 0 bases and J 7 bases; nucleotides not matched to a gene: 0. The CDR3 is 12 residues long. The CDR3 DNA sequence: TGTGCCAGCAGCTTGGGGGACAGTGGCTACACCTTC. Protein sequence: CASSLGDSGYTF.

This rearrangement joins TRBV9 to TRBJ1-1; D not resolved. This CDR3 comprises 16 residues. Germline CDR1 and CDR2: SGDLS and YYNGEE. The V gene lost 0 bases and the J gene lost 1 base, with 13 bases spanning the gap. The CDR3 bases are TGTGCCAGCAGCGTAGATGGCCGCGAGGGGAACACTGAAGCTTTCTTT. The encoded protein is CASSVDGREGNTEAFF.

This clonotype has at least ten counts. The V and J genes are TRBV12-3 or TRBV12-4 and TRBJ1-5; D possibly corresponds to TRBD1 (5 bases). This CDR3 region has 13 residues. With 1 base removed from V and 9 bases from J, the gap between germline ends came to 10 bases. The CDR3 bases are TGTGCCAGCAGTTTAGGCGAAACAGGGCCCCAGCATTTT. It codes for CASSLGETGPQHF.

This clonotype was picked up many times. This chain joins TRBV29-1 and TRBJ1-1; 7 bases match TRBD1. The germline V gene encodes CDR1 SQVTM and CDR2 ANQGSEA. V lost 3 bases to trimming and J lost 0 bases; unmatched junction nucleotides: 4. This CDR3 has 14 residues. CDR3 nucleotides: TGCAGCGTTGAGGAGGGACAGATGAACACTGAAGCTTTCTTT. Amino acids: CSVEEGQMNTEAFF.

The rearrangement links TRBV7-2 to TRBJ2-7; 8 bases are shared with TRBD1. Trimming removed 5 bases from V and 9 bases from J; junction bases left unmatched: 9. The CDR3 spans 13 residues. The V gene's germline CDR1 is SGHTA and CDR2 FQGNSA. CDR3 loop: CASSRGTGFLQYF. CDR3 DNA: TGTGCCAGCAGCCGCGGGACAGGCTTCTTGCAGTACTTC.